The next 30 T cell receptor beta chains were all read from a single sample in a study of blood T cell repertoires in COVID-19. Using immunoSEQ multiplex PCR, the repertoire was profiled, and TCRdb retains in-frame clones only, with some absent. Of roughly 250,000 clones in the sample, over 80% were seen once. The sequencing sample was made of peripheral blood. The receptors originated from a woman between 35 and 50 years old with acute or convalescent COVID-19.

This sequence joins TRBV7-8 and TRBJ2-5; the match to TRBD2 covers 12 bases. CDR3 size: 17 residues. With V trimmed by 5 bases and J by 2 bases, 9 bases remained unmatched. CDR1 is SGHVS, CDR2 FQNEAQ, per germline. CDR3 nucleotides: TGTGCCAGCAGCCGAGTATCTAGCGGGGGGGATCAAGAGACCCAGTACTTC. Its translation is CASSRVSSGGDQETQYF.

The genes are TRBV15 and TRBJ2-1; unclear D gene. The CDR3 is 15 residues long. Germline CDR1 LNHNV, CDR2 YYDKDF (reference sequence). V lost 0 bases, J lost 4 bases, and 10 bases lay in between. CDR3 sequence (DNA): TGTGCCACCAGCAGAGATCTAGGCAGATACAATGAGCAGTTCTTC. Amino acids: CATSRDLGRYNEQFF.

This chain links TRBV18 with TRBJ1-5; 10 bases fit TRBD1. In germline, CDR1 is KGHSH, CDR2 LQKENI. The junction had 8 bases not matched to a gene; V was cut back by 2 bases and J by 1 base. The CDR3 spans 18 residues. The DNA for the CDR3 is TGTGCCAGCTCACCATCGGGGACAGGGGTCTCAAGCAATCAGCCCCAGCATTTT. Protein product: CASSPSGTGVSSNQPQHF.

The sample holds a few counts of this clone. The gene calls are TRBV10-2 and TRBJ1-4, with D possibly matching TRBD1 (5 bases). Germline V gene sequence: CDR1 WSHSY, CDR2 SAAADI. Trimming stripped 8 bases from V and 4 bases from J, with 11 bases between. The CDR3 is 13 amino acids. The CDR3 nucleotides are TGCGCCAGCCTGGGGGGAGGTAATGAAAAACTGTTTTTT. This translates into CASLGGGNEKLFF.

This chain connects TRBV7-2 to TRBJ1-3; TRBD1 matches 8 bases. V was clipped by 4 bases and J by 7 bases; unmatched bases: 12. Germline CDR1 reads SGHTA; CDR2 reads FQGNSA. The CDR3 sequence is 16 residues long. CDR3 region: CASSSGRTGLRNTIYF. Written as DNA, the CDR3 is TGTGCCAGCAGCTCCGGGCGGACAGGGTTGAGGAACACCATATATTTT.

CDR3 nucleotides: TGTGCCTGGAGTGGGGGCGGGGGCGAGACCCAGTACTTC. Amino acids: CAWSGGGGETQYF. The chain employs TRBV30 and TRBJ2-5, with D possibly matching TRBD2 (7 bases). V was cut by 1 base and J by 5 bases, with 11 bases left in between. The CDR3 runs to 13 residues. The V gene's germline CDR1 is GTSNPN and CDR2 SVGIG (reference sequence).

The rearrangement links TRBV9 to TRBJ2-2; D unclear. The CDR3 runs to 15 residues. V was cut by 3 bases and J by 0 bases, with 9 bases left in between. The germline V gene encodes CDR1 SGDLS and CDR2 YYNGEE. The CDR3 loop is CASSADIANTGELFF. CDR3 bases: TGTGCCAGCAGCGCCGACATCGCGAACACCGGGGAGCTGTTTTTT.

The V call is TRBV5-8, the J call TRBJ2-3, with 7 bases identical to TRBD1. The trim removed 4 bases at V and 2 bases at J, leaving 10 bases unmatched. The CDR3 totals 16 residues. Germline V gene data show CDR1 as SGHTS and CDR2 as YDEGEE. The CDR3 region has the DNA TGTGCCAGCAGCCCCCCGTATGACAGGGACACAGATACGCAGTATTTT. This translates into CASSPPYDRDTDTQYF.

V and J are TRBV5-1 and TRBJ1-3; D not certain. V lost 7 bases, J lost 0 bases, and 14 bases lay in between. This CDR3 has 15 amino acids. Germline V gives CDR1 SGHRS, CDR2 YFSETQ. The CDR3 DNA follows: TGCGCCAGCCCCCAAGTGGAGAGCTCTGGAAACACCATATATTTT. Translated: CASPQVESSGNTIYF.

The chain carries TRBV14 and TRBJ1-1; TRBD1 is a possible D gene (6 bases). The ends were cut back, 0 bases at V and 5 bases at J, with 10 bases in the middle. This CDR3 contains 14 residues. Germline V lookup: CDR1 SGHDN, CDR2 FVKESK. This chain's CDR3 is CASSQDAQGTEAFF. CDR3 sequence (DNA): TGTGCCAGCAGCCAAGATGCCCAGGGGACTGAAGCTTTCTTT.

This clone was counted a single time. J is TRBJ1-1 and V is TRBV9; D is uncertain. CDR3 length: 14 residues. Germline V gene sequence: CDR1 SGDLS, CDR2 YYNGEE. V lost 0 bases and J lost 4, with 10 bases in between. As DNA, the CDR3 is TGTGCCAGCAGCGTAGGGATTGAGGGCACTGAAGCTTTCTTT. This codes for CASSVGIEGTEAFF.

This chain uses TRBV4-1 with TRBJ1-1; TRBD1 is a possible D gene (6 bases). V lost 4 bases to trimming and J lost 0 bases, with 15 bases between them. Looked up from germline, CDR1 is MGHRA and CDR2 is YSYEKL. There are 16 residues in the CDR3. The CDR3 DNA sequence: TGCGCCAGCAGCCGCCGACAGGAGTTGATGAACACTGAAGCTTTCTTT. It yields the protein CASSRRQELMNTEAFF.

This clone was seen just once. CDR3 DNA sequence: TGTGCCAGCAGTTTATCGGCCGGCTCAGGGCAGCCCCAGCATTTT. Amino acids: CASSLSAGSGQPQHF. This chain uses TRBV27 with TRBJ1-5, with a weak D call TRBD1 (5 bases). Germline V gene lookup returns CDR1 MNHEY and CDR2 SMNVEV (reference sequence). V gave up 0 bases and J gave up 7 bases, with 13 bases separating them. CDR3 length: 15 residues.

The genes are TRBV7-2 and TRBJ1-3; 7 positions match TRBD1. Per the germline V gene, CDR1 is SGHTA and CDR2 is FQGNSA. V lost 3 bases, J lost 4 bases, and 12 bases stayed unmatched. This CDR3 is 17 amino acids long. The CDR3 DNA is TGTGCCAGCAGCTTCAATGCCTTCGACAGGGACGGAAACACCATATATTTT. Translation: CASSFNAFDRDGNTIYF.

V and J are TRBV9 and TRBJ1-2; a possible D gene is TRBD1 (6 bases). Germline V CDR1 and CDR2: SGDLS, YYNGEE. The CDR3 is made up of 14 amino acids. V was cut by 0 bases and J by 8 bases, with 14 bases left in between. CDR3 protein: CASSVEVQGRGYTF. The DNA for the CDR3 is TGTGCCAGCAGCGTAGAAGTACAGGGCAGGGGCTACACCTTC. The full variable domain, rest sourced from reference TRBV9 and TRBJ1-2, is DSGVTQTPKHLITATGQRVTLRCSPRSGDLSVYWYQQSLDQGLQFLIQYYNGEERAKGNILERFSAQQFPDLHSELNLSSLELGDSALYFCASSVEVQGRGYTFGSGTRLTVV.

This chain uses TRBV28 with TRBJ2-7; 12 nucleotides align to TRBD2. CDR1 and CDR2 from the germline V gene are MDHEN and SYDVKM. V lost 6 bases, J lost 6 bases, and 9 bases stayed unmatched. This CDR3 has 15 residues. CDR3 in DNA: TGTGCCAGCAGCCCCCAGACTAGCGGGGGCCTCGAGCAGTACGTC. Protein product: CASSPQTSGGLEQYV.

The V and J genes are TRBV4-1 and TRBJ1-3, with D possibly being TRBD1 (5 bases). V was cut by 2 bases and J by 0 bases, with 8 bases left in between. Germline V lookup: CDR1 MGHRA, CDR2 YSYEKL. The CDR3 runs 15 residues. The CDR3: CASSQRGLSGNTIYF. CDR3 DNA sequence: TGCGCCAGCAGCCAAAGGGGACTCTCTGGAAACACCATATATTTT.

This clone was counted once. The chain employs TRBV5-1 and TRBJ1-3, with D perhaps TRBD1 (6 bases). Germline V CDR1 and CDR2: SGHRS, YFSETQ. The CDR3 consists of 15 residues. V lost 7 bases to trimming and J lost 6 bases, with 20 bases between them. DNA of the CDR3: TGCGCCAGCGCAACGGACAGCCACCTTGCAAACACCATATATTTT. It yields the protein CASATDSHLANTIYF.

The V call is TRBV7-9, the J call TRBJ1-6; no clear D. Per the germline V gene, CDR1 is SEHNR and CDR2 is FQNEAQ (reference sequence). This CDR3 region has 15 residues. Trimming removed 5 bases at V and 7 bases at J, with 15 bases between. The CDR3 DNA is TGTGCCAGCAGCAAAACTGCGGCCCTCAATTCACCCCTCCACTTT. Its protein product is CASSKTAALNSPLHF.

This chain connects TRBV4-1 to TRBJ1-1, with TRBD1 matching over 7 bases. This CDR3 is 14 amino acids long. After removal of 5 bases from V and 1 base from J, the junction contained 4 bases not matched to a gene. Germline CDR1 and CDR2: MGHRA and YSYEKL. CDR3 loop: CASSFRDRNTEAFF. The CDR3 bases are TGCGCCAGCAGCTTTCGGGACAGGAACACTGAAGCTTTCTTT.

The rearrangement joins TRBV5-5 to TRBJ1-4; 8 bases are shared with TRBD1. The germline CDR1 and CDR2 sequences are SGHKS and YYEKEE (reference sequence). V lost 4 bases and J lost 2; bases outside the gene matches: 4. This CDR3 region has 15 residues. For the CDR3, the DNA is TGTGCCAGCAGCCTCAGGGGGCCGACTAATGAAAAACTGTTTTTT. This sequence encodes CASSLRGPTNEKLFF.

The chain is built from TRBV10-3 and TRBJ1-3; a possible D gene is TRBD1 (6 bases). Trimming left V 11 bases short and J 0 bases short, with 17 bases between. In germline, CDR1 is ENHRY, CDR2 SYGVKD. This CDR3 has 15 residues. The CDR3 nucleotides read TGTGCCTTAAGCGGGGGCGTGGGCTCTGGAAACACCATATATTTT. It encodes CALSGGVGSGNTIYF.

This clone was recorded only once. The V gene is TRBV11-2, the J gene TRBJ2-1; D call uncertain. The length of the CDR3 is 16 residues. Germline V gene sequence: CDR1 SGHAT, CDR2 FQNNGV. Trimming left V 5 bases short and J 2 bases short, with 16 bases between. CDR3 in amino acids: CASSLSRRRTYNEQFF. CDR3 nucleotides: TGTGCCAGCAGCCTCTCTCGGCGGAGAACCTACAATGAGCAGTTCTTC.

The rearrangement uses TRBV6-5 and TRBJ1-3, with D possibly matching TRBD1 (6 bases). Germline loops: CDR1 MNHEY, CDR2 SVGAGI. The CDR3 consists of 14 residues. Here the CDR3 DNA reads TGTGCGACAAGAGGTACAGGGTTAGGAAACACCATATATTTT. It specifies CATRGTGLGNTIYF.

About this clone: The sample contains more than one DNA sequence encoding this CDR3. In nucleotides, the CDR3 is TGTGCCAGCAGCGTAGGGGGAGCGGGGGGATTGAATGAGCAGTTCTTC. Encoded protein: CASSVGGAGGLNEQFF. The rearrangement uses TRBV9 and TRBJ2-1, with 9 bases matching TRBD2. Germline CDR1 reads SGDLS; CDR2 reads YYNGEE. V trimming: 0 bases; J trimming: 7 bases; junction bases outside the gene matches: 8. This CDR3 contains 16 residues.

The chain employs TRBV9 and TRBJ2-5, with 13 bases fitting TRBD2. The junction had 4 bases not matched to a gene; V was cut back by 0 bases and J by 2 bases. CDR1 SGDLS and CDR2 YYNGEE come from the germline V gene. The CDR3 covers 17 residues. CDR3 protein: CASSVGLLAGGQETQYF. In DNA form, the CDR3 reads TGTGCCAGCAGCGTAGGCCTACTAGCGGGGGGGCAAGAGACCCAGTACTTC.

This CDR3 reads CATDPGLALETQYF. CDR3 DNA sequence: TGTGCCACCGATCCGGGACTAGCTTTAGAGACCCAGTACTTC. The rearrangement joins TRBV6-5 to TRBJ2-5, with 9 bases matching TRBD2. Germline trimming cut 10 bases from V and 4 bases from J; bases unmatched to any gene: 10. The germline V gene has CDR1 MNHEY and CDR2 SVGAGI. The CDR3 totals 14 residues.

This clone was recorded once. The chain couples TRBV12-1 to TRBJ1-5; TRBD1, the table's D call, was not compared with the DNA. TRBV12-1 is annotated as a pseudogene. CDR3 size: 15 residues. CDR3 loop: CASSSGQLSNQPQHF. CDR3 DNA: TGTGCCAGCAGCTCGGGACAGCTTAGCAATCAGCCCCAGCATTTT.

This chain joins TRBV5-4 and TRBJ2-5; the D gene is possibly TRBD1 (5 bases). Germline CDR1 SGHNT, CDR2 YYREEE (reference sequence). V lost 4 bases to trimming and J lost 1 base, with 11 bases between them. This CDR3 has 14 amino acids. As DNA, the CDR3 is TGTGCCAGCAGCCCATGGACACTCCAAGAGACCCAGTACTTC. It specifies CASSPWTLQETQYF.

The gene calls are TRBV2 and TRBJ2-3, with 7 bases aligning to TRBD1. CDR1 and CDR2 from the germline V gene are SNHLY and FYNNEI. V lost 8 bases, J lost 4 bases, and 12 bases stayed unmatched. The CDR3 length is 15 residues. The CDR3 here is CASRGQVLSPDTQYF. In DNA, the CDR3 is TGTGCCAGCCGAGGACAGGTTTTATCACCAGATACGCAGTATTTT.